This entry lists 9 T cell receptor beta chains sequenced from one sample in a study of post-analysis software for immune sequencing data. Unique molecular identifiers were present in the TCR beta cDNA libraries. One entry per CDR3 protein, called by TCRdb with MiXCR from the PCR reads. The sample includes roughly 170,000 distinct CDR3 sequences, roughly 30% of them seen just once. Their antigen targets remain unknown. Overall study findings and caveats: Controls showed lower frequencies than patients for roughly 5 TRBV segments, and TRBV5-6, TRBV5-1 and TRBV20-1 were among these.

What was sequenced was blood. These TCRs come from a girl between 10 and 17 years old with multiple sclerosis.

The chain links TRBV19 to TRBJ2-1; 9 bases line up with TRBD2. Germline V CDR1 and CDR2: LNHDA, SQIVND (reference sequence). The CDR3 sequence is 14 residues long. J gave up 9 bases and V 3 bases, and 6 bases lay outside the gene matches. In DNA, the CDR3 is TGTGCCAGTAGTATCTCGGGACTAGCTAGTGAGCAGTTCTTC. It translates to CASSISGLASEQFF.

This clonotype was recorded many times. V usage is TRBV4-1 and J usage is TRBJ2-7; 7 bases line up with TRBD2. V lost 2 bases and J lost 6; bases outside the gene matches: 10. The CDR3 covers 15 residues. Germline V CDR1 and CDR2: MGHRA, YSYEKL. The CDR3, as DNA: TGCGCCAGCAGCCAACAGCGGGACTCTATTTCCGAGCAGTACTTC. Its translation: CASSQQRDSISEQYF.

There are many counts of this clonotype. The DNA for the CDR3 is TGCGCCAGCAGCGATGGCCTTGGAGGTAGGACAGACAGTGGCTACACCTTC. This translates into CASSDGLGGRTDSGYTF. The chain recombines TRBV5-1 with TRBJ1-2, with a possible D match to TRBD1 (6 bases). The CDR3 extends over 17 amino acids. Germline-derived CDR1 and CDR2 are SGHRS and YFSETQ. Trimming took off 4 bases at V and 7 bases at J, with 26 bases between the two ends.

This clonotype has just a few counts. The gene calls are TRBV10-3 and TRBJ2-1, with TRBD2 identical over 12 bases. The V gene end was trimmed by 3 bases and the J gene end by 7 bases; junction bases not matched to a gene: 7. The CDR3 is made up of 16 amino acids. Looked up from germline, CDR1 is ENHRY and CDR2 is SYGVKD. The CDR3 bases are TGTGCCATCAGTGATCCCGGACTAGCGGGGTTTAATGAGCAGTTCTTC. This translates into CAISDPGLAGFNEQFF.

This chain joins TRBV11-2 and TRBJ1-2; no clear D. V was trimmed by 1 base and J by 3 bases, leaving 6 bases between them. From germline, CDR1 is SGHAT and CDR2 FQNNGV. The CDR3 runs to 13 residues. CDR3 in amino acids: CASSLVPDYGYTF. The CDR3 coding sequence is TGTGCCAGCAGCTTAGTACCCGACTATGGCTACACCTTC.

This clonotype was observed many times. J is TRBJ2-7 and V is TRBV11-2; D is possibly TRBD1 or TRBD2 (6 bases each). Germline loops: CDR1 SGHAT, CDR2 FQNNGV. This CDR3 comprises 14 residues. V was shortened by 0 bases and J by 1 base, with 7 bases between the two germline ends. In DNA form, the CDR3 reads TGTGCCAGCAGCTTAGAAGGGGGGTCCTACGAGCAGTACTTC. Translation: CASSLEGGSYEQYF.

Of note for this clonotype: A much larger clone is a single base away; this may be a read error. DNA of the CDR3: TGTGCCAGCAGTTCTAGCGGAGGCCTCCAAGAGACCCAGTACTTC. Amino acids: CASSSSGGLQETQYF. The chain carries TRBV12-3 or TRBV12-4 and TRBJ2-5; the match to TRBD2 covers 7 bases. The CDR3 contains 15 residues. The trim removed 4 bases at V and 1 base at J, leaving 6 bases unmatched.

This clonotype was observed a few times. The rearrangement joins TRBV7-9 to TRBJ2-4; tentatively, D is TRBD2 (5 bases). The CDR3 is made up of 11 amino acids. Trimming left V 1 base short and J 13 bases short, with 8 bases between. The V gene's germline CDR1 is SEHNR and CDR2 FQNEAQ (reference sequence). In DNA, the CDR3 is TGTGCCAGCAGCTTAGTCGGCGGGCAGTACTTC. Translated: CASSLVGGQYF.

This clonotype was detected a few times. The V gene is TRBV5-1, the J gene TRBJ2-7; possibly TRBD1 for D (5 bases). Germline CDR1 is SGHRS and CDR2 is YFSETQ. The CDR3 is 16 amino acids. V lost 3 bases to trimming and J lost 2 bases, with 18 bases between them. The CDR3 nucleotides are TGCGCCAGCAGCTCTTCCAGACAGAGAAGTCCCTACGAGCAGTACTTC. Residues: CASSSSRQRSPYEQYF.